These T cell receptor beta chains were read from a single sample in a study of blood T cell repertoires in COVID-19. TCRdb's copy holds only in-frame clones and misses some; the assay was immunoSEQ multiplex PCR. The data contain some 220,000 clones, about 90% of them singletons. The sequenced sample consisted of peripheral blood. These receptors all stem from a man younger than 45 with COVID-19, enrolled during active disease. Each CDR3 is given with its conserved first and last residue. The D gene is left open where the match is weak. Clone size appears in some rows only: once, few, many, or a class for an expanded clone.

TRBD1 TRBJ1-5 few TRBV15 CATSGQEYSNQPQHF TGTGCCACTTCGGGACAGGAATATAGCAATCAGCCCCAGCATTTT
TRBD2 TRBJ2-3 . TRBV30 CAWAQTSDTDTQYF TGTGCCTGGGCTCAGACTAGCGACACAGATACGCAGTATTTT
TRBD1 TRBJ1-2 . TRBV6-5 CASSPDRGSYGYTF TGTGCCAGCAGTCCCGACAGGGGGAGCTATGGCTACACCTTC
. TRBJ1-5 . TRBV19 CASSTRGTVSNQPQHF TGTGCCAGTAGTACCCGGGGGACGGTGAGCAATCAGCCCCAGCATTTT
TRBD1 TRBJ1-1 . TRBV6-1 CASSELDRDTEAFF TGTGCCAGCAGTGAATTGGACAGGGATACTGAAGCTTTCTTT
. TRBJ2-2 . TRBV10-2 CASRKTLQGTGELFF TGCGCCAGCAGAAAGACCTTACAGGGCACCGGGGAGCTGTTTTTT
. TRBJ2-3 once TRBV27 CASSLGRAGTDTQYF TGTGCCAGCAGTTTAGGCAGGGCGGGCACAGATACGCAGTATTTT
TRBD1 TRBJ2-5 . TRBV24-1 CATSDQQGWETQYF TGTGCCACCAGTGATCAACAGGGGTGGGAGACCCAGTACTTC
. TRBJ1-5 . TRBV30 CAWSVSSNQPQHF TGTGCCTGGAGTGTTAGTAGCAATCAGCCCCAGCATTTT
. TRBJ1-2 . TRBV20-1 CSAGVDYGYTF TGCAGTGCAGGGGTGGACTACGGCTACACCTTC
. TRBJ1-1 . TRBV7-9 CASSLDSSLVNNTEAFF TGTGCCAGCAGCTTAGACTCCTCCCTAGTTAATAACACTGAAGCTTTCTTT
TRBD2 TRBJ2-7 . TRBV5-1 CASRRRLAVDEQYF TGCGCCAGCAGGCGGCGACTAGCGGTAGACGAGCAGTACTTC
. TRBJ1-2 once TRBV7-2 CASRFIGPGYGYTF TGTGCCAGCAGGTTTATAGGGCCAGGGTATGGCTACACCTTC
TRBD1 TRBJ1-1 . TRBV5-1 CASSPQTGMPTEAFF TGCGCCAGCAGCCCCCAGACAGGGATGCCCACTGAAGCTTTCTTT
TRBD1 TRBJ1-1 . TRBV15 CATEGQDTSGAFF TGTGCCACTGAGGGACAGGATACTAGTGGGGCTTTCTTT
. TRBJ1-5 . TRBV6-5 CASSYREGQPQHF TGTGCCAGCAGTTACAGGGAGGGTCAGCCCCAGCATTTT
. TRBJ1-2 . TRBV19 CASSIFVGVYGYTF TGTGCCAGTAGTATATTCGTCGGGGTCTATGGCTACACCTTC
. TRBJ2-5 once TRBV10-3 CAISQRQGQETQYF TGTGCCATCAGTCAGAGGCAGGGTCAAGAGACCCAGTACTTC
TRBD1 TRBJ1-2 . TRBV9 CASSAGRDRGAAGYTF TGTGCCAGCAGCGCTGGTCGGGACAGGGGGGCGGCGGGCTACACCTTC
TRBD1 TRBJ1-3 . TRBV11-2 CASSRQGRGSGSGNTIYF TGTGCCAGCAGTCGACAGGGTCGGGGCAGCGGATCTGGAAACACCATATATTTT
. TRBJ2-2 . TRBV7-9 CASSFQGGGTGELFF TGTGCCAGCAGCTTCCAGGGGGGAGGAACCGGGGAGCTGTTTTTT
TRBD2 TRBJ2-1 . TRBV18 CASSPPSGTNSNEQFF TGTGCCAGCTCACCACCGAGCGGGACTAATTCTAATGAGCAGTTCTTC
TRBD1 TRBJ1-1 . TRBV9 CASSVGPGGVYTEAFF TGTGCCAGCAGCGTAGGGCCAGGGGGCGTTTACACTGAAGCTTTCTTT
. TRBJ1-1 . TRBV15 CATSLAGGTEAFF TGTGCCACCAGCTTAGCAGGAGGGACTGAAGCTTTCTTT
. TRBJ1-1 . TRBV4-1 CASSQSGNDGTEAFF TGCGCCAGCAGCCAAAGCGGGAACGACGGGACTGAAGCTTTCTTT
. TRBJ2-3 once TRBV12-5 CASGLGRTDTQYF TGTGCTAGTGGTTTGGGGCGCACAGATACGCAGTATTTT
TRBD2 TRBJ2-3 . TRBV4-1 CASSQGPAGAPDTQYF TGCGCCAGCAGCCAAGGTCCAGCGGGGGCACCAGATACGCAGTATTTT
. TRBJ1-1 . TRBV30 CAWSRGSPGPDF TGTGCCTGGAGTCGAGGCAGCCCTGGCCCAGACTTT
. TRBJ1-5 . TRBV6-5 CASSYGGIGSNQPQHF TGTGCCAGCAGTTACGGAGGGATTGGTAGCAATCAGCCCCAGCATTTT
. TRBJ1-6 . TRBV3-1/TRBV3-2 CASALTPGSSGHSPLHF TGTGCCAGCGCTCTAACCCCGGGGTCTTCCGGGCATTCACCCCTCCACTTT
. TRBJ1-6 . TRBV9 CASSVREGNSPLHF TGTGCCAGCAGCGTGAGAGAGGGAAATTCACCCCTCCACTTT
TRBD1 TRBJ2-5 . TRBV5-5 CASSTRTGGFPGEETQYF TGTGCCAGCAGCACCCGGACAGGGGGTTTTCCCGGGGAGGAGACCCAGTACTTC
. TRBJ2-7 . TRBV19 CASTGQNYEQYF TGTGCCAGCACCGGACAAAACTACGAGCAGTACTTC
TRBD1 TRBJ1-1 . TRBV2 CASSAWTGGGAREAFF TGTGCCAGCAGCGCATGGACAGGGGGCGGTGCGCGTGAAGCTTTCTTT
. TRBJ1-1 . TRBV5-1 CASSLMGAVGRSNTEAFF TGCGCCAGCAGCTTGATGGGGGCGGTAGGGCGCTCGAACACTGAAGCTTTCTTT
. TRBJ1-4 . TRBV6-5 CASRAKEKLFF TGTGCCAGCAGAGCTAAAGAAAAACTGTTTTTT
TRBD1 TRBJ2-7 . TRBV5-1 CASSLGQVPYEQYF TGCGCCAGCAGCCTCGGACAGGTTCCCTACGAGCAGTACTTC
TRBD1 TRBJ1-1 . TRBV3-1/TRBV3-2 CASSLGQGAEYTEAFF TGTGCCAGCAGCCTAGGACAGGGGGCAGAGTACACTGAAGCTTTCTTT
TRBD1 TRBJ2-7 . TRBV18 CASSPLQGAYEQYF TGTGCCAGCTCACCACTACAGGGGGCCTACGAGCAGTACTTC
. TRBJ2-7 . TRBV13 CATARSGLPSSYEQYF TGTGCCACCGCCCGCTCGGGACTCCCAAGCTCCTACGAGCAGTACTTC
. TRBJ2-7 few TRBV3-1/TRBV3-2 CASSQEPGSSYEQYF TGTGCCAGCAGCCAAGAGCCGGGGAGCTCCTACGAGCAGTACTTC
. TRBJ2-7 . TRBV5-5 CASSQAGFAYEQYF TGTGCCAGCAGCCAGGCCGGATTCGCCTACGAGCAGTACTTC
. TRBJ1-2 . TRBV6-5 CASSYSSEGMGYGYTF TGTGCCAGCAGTTACTCGTCGGAGGGGATGGGCTATGGCTACACCTTC
. TRBJ1-6 . TRBV5-5 CASSLAGGKVNSPLHF TGTGCCAGCAGCTTGGCCGGAGGGAAGGTGAATTCACCCCTCCACTTT
. TRBJ1-2 . TRBV6-5 CASSSVTQGSSYTF TGTGCCAGCAGCTCGGTTACTCAGGGGTCGAGCTACACCTTC
. TRBJ1-1 . TRBV11-2 CASSLGPGFTEAFF TGTGCCAGCAGCTTAGGGCCAGGGTTCACTGAAGCTTTCTTT
TRBD1 TRBJ1-3 . TRBV3-1/TRBV3-2 CASSQKTGGSGNTIYF TGTGCCAGCAGCCAAAAAACAGGGGGCTCTGGAAACACCATATATTTT
. TRBJ1-4 . TRBV19 CASSATATNEKLFF TGTGCCAGTAGTGCGACAGCAACTAATGAAAAACTGTTTTTT
. TRBJ2-5 . TRBV18 CASSPPSKFGTQYF TGTGCCAGCTCACCACCCTCTAAGTTTGGGACCCAGTACTTC
TRBD1 TRBJ2-7 . TRBV19 CASSSGTGLYEQYF TGTGCCAGTAGTTCCGGGACAGGACTATACGAGCAGTACTTC
. TRBJ1-1 . TRBV9 CASSVDPGELTEAFF TGTGCCAGCAGCGTAGATCCAGGGGAATTGACTGAAGCTTTCTTT
TRBD1 TRBJ2-7 once TRBV6-5 CASSRTGQIHEQYF TGTGCCAGCAGTCGGACAGGTCAAATTCACGAGCAGTACTTC
TRBD1 TRBJ1-1 . TRBV29-1 CSVKVAPQGTLRAFF TGCAGCGTCAAAGTGGCACCACAGGGGACGCTTAGAGCTTTCTTT
. TRBJ2-6 once TRBV5-1 CASSLLGAAGANVLTF TGCGCCAGCAGCTTGTTGGGGGCCGCTGGGGCCAACGTCCTGACTTTC
. TRBJ1-1 once TRBV2 CASSDKQSNTEAFF TGTGCCAGCAGTGATAAACAGTCAAACACTGAAGCTTTCTTT
. TRBJ2-2 . TRBV7-2 CASSFRGGAYTGELFF TGTGCCAGCAGCTTTCGAGGGGGGGCCTACACCGGGGAGCTGTTTTTT
. TRBJ1-2 . TRBV19 CASCPPRGHLYGYTF TGTGCCAGTTGTCCCCCTCGGGGACACCTCTATGGCTACACCTTC
TRBD2 TRBJ2-7 few TRBV3-1/TRBV3-2 CASSPTSGVTYEQYF TGTGCCAGCAGCCCGACTAGCGGGGTTACCTACGAGCAGTACTTC
TRBD1 TRBJ1-4 . TRBV13 CASSVRTGGQEKLFF TGTGCCAGCAGCGTCCGGACAGGGGGTCAAGAAAAACTGTTTTTT